The 3 T cell receptor beta chains below were found in one sample sequenced in a study of T cells in Graves' hyperthyroidism and ophthalmopathy. TCR beta CDR3 regions were amplified from RNA transcripts. The primer set for the first-round RT-PCR of the TCR CDR3 was HTBI. In TCRdb, the multiplex PCR reads were re-called with MiXCR into one record per CDR3 protein. The sample shows 450,000 to 550,000 distinct CDR3 sequences, less than 25% of them seen only once. What was sequenced was blood. The source of these receptors is a woman aged 25 to 39 with Graves' ophthalmopathy.

This clonotype occurred many times. The chain links TRBV6-2 or TRBV6-3 to TRBJ1-2; D remains ambiguous. Trimming shortened V by 8 bases and J by 4 bases, and 14 bases separated the two germline ends. This CDR3 contains 13 residues. Germline values: CDR1 MNHEY, CDR2 SVGEGT. DNA for the CDR3: TGTGCCAGCCGTGCCAGCCTATCCTATGGCTACACCTTC. It specifies CASRASLSYGYTF.

This clonotype came up many times. V is TRBV6-1 and J is TRBJ1-2; possible D gene TRBD1, 6 bases. The CDR3 extends over 18 amino acids. V was trimmed by 1 base and J by 4 bases, leaving 22 bases between them. Germline V gene lookup returns CDR1 MNHNS and CDR2 SASEGT. This CDR3 is CASSEGFGGGQTIYGYTF. The DNA for the CDR3 is TGTGCCAGCAGTGAAGGCTTCGGGGGCGGACAGACTATCTATGGCTACACCTTC.

The chain couples TRBV12-5 to TRBJ2-7; perhaps TRBD1 as D (6 bases). V was pared by 2 bases and J by 4 bases, with 12 bases between. CDR3 length: 14 residues. Germline V lookup: CDR1 LGHNT, CDR2 FRNRAP. In DNA, the CDR3 is TGTGCTAGTGGTTTGAGGGACACACGATACGAGCAGTACTTC. Amino acid sequence: CASGLRDTRYEQYF.